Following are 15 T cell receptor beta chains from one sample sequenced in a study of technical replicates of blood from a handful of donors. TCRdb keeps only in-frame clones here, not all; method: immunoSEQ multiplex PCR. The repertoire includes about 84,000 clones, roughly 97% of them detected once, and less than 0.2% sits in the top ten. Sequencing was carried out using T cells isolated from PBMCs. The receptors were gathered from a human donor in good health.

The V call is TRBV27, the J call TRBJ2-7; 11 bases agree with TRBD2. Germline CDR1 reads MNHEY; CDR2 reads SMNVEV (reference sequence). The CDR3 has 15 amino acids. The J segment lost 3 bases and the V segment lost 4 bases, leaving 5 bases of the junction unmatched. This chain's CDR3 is CASSSSGTSGYEQYF. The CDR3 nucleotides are TGTGCCAGCAGTTCTTCCGGGACTAGCGGCTACGAGCAGTACTTC.

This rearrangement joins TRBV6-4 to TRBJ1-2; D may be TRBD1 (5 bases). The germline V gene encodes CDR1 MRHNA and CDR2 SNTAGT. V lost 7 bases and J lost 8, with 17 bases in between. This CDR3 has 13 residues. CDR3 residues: CASKGLEGFGYTF. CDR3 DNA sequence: TGTGCCAGCAAGGGACTGGAGGGGTTCGGCTACACCTTC.

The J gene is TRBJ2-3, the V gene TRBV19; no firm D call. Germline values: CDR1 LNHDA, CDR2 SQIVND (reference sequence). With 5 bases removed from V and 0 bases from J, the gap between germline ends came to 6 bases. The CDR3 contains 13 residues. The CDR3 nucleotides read TGTGCCAGTAGTCAAACTAGCACAGATACGCAGTATTTT. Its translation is CASSQTSTDTQYF. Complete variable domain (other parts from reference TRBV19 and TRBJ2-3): DGGITQSPKYLFRKEGQNVTLSCEQNLNHDAMYWYRQDPGQGLRLIYYSQIVNDFQKGDIAEGYSVSREKKESFPLTVTSAQKNPTAFYLCASSQTSTDTQYFGPGTRLTVL.

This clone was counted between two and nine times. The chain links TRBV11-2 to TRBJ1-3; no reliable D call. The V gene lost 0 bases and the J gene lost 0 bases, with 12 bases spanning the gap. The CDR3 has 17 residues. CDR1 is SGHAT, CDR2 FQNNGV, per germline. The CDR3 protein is CASSLDLGRYSGNTIYF. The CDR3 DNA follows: TGTGCCAGCAGCTTAGATCTGGGCCGCTACTCTGGAAACACCATATATTTT.

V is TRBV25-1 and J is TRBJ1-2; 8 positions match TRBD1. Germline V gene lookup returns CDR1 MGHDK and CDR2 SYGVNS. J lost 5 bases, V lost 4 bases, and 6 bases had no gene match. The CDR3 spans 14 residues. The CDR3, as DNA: TGTGCCAGCAGTGGAACAGGGGGAGGGTATGGCTACACCTTC. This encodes CASSGTGGGYGYTF.

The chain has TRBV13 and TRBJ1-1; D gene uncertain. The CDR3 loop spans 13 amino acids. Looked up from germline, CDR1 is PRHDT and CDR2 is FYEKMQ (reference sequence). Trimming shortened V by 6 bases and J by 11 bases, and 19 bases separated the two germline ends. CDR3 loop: CASSPVAQRGAFF. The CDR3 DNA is TGTGCCAGCAGTCCGGTGGCTCAGCGAGGGGCTTTCTTT.

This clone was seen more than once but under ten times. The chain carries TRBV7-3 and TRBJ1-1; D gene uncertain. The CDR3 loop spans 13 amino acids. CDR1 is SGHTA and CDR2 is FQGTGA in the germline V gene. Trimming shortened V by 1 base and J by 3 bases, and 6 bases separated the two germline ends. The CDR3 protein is CASSLNRDTEAFF. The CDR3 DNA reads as TGTGCCAGCAGCTTAAACCGGGACACTGAAGCTTTCTTT.

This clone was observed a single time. The CDR3 region is CASSFGNREFTGELFF. CDR3 in DNA: TGCGCCAGCAGCTTCGGAAACAGGGAGTTCACCGGGGAGCTGTTTTTT. The gene calls are TRBV5-1 and TRBJ2-2, with D possibly matching TRBD1 (6 bases). V was shortened by 2 bases and J by 4 bases, with 15 bases between the two germline ends. This CDR3 region has 16 residues. Germline V gene data show CDR1 as SGHRS and CDR2 as YFSETQ.

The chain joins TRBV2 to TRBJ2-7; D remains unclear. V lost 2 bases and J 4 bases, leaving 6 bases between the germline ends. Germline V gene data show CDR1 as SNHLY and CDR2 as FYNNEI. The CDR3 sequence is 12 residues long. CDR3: CASSELNYEQYF. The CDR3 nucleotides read TGTGCCAGCAGTGAATTAAATTACGAGCAGTACTTC.

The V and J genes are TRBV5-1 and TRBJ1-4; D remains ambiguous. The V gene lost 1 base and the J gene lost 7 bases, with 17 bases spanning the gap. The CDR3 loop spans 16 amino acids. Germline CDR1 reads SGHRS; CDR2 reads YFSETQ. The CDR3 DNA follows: TGCGCCAGCAGCTTGCTTGCGGGAAGCGGTAGTGAAAAACTGTTTTTT. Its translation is CASSLLAGSGSEKLFF. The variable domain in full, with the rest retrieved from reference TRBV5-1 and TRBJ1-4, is KAGVTQTPRYLIKTRGQQVTLSCSPISGHRSVSWYQQTPGQGLQFLFEYFSETQRNKGNFPGRFSGRQFSNSRSEMNVSTLELGDSALYLCASSLLAGSGSEKLFFGSGTQLSVL.

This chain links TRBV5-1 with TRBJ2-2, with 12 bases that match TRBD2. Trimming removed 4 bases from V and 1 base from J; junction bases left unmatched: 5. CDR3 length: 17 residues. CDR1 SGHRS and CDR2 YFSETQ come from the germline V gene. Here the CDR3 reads CASSAGLAGLNTGELFF. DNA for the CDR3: TGCGCCAGCAGCGCTGGACTAGCGGGACTGAACACCGGGGAGCTGTTTTTT. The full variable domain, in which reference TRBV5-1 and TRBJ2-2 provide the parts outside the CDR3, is KAGVTQTPRYLIKTRGQQVTLSCSPISGHRSVSWYQQTPGQGLQFLFEYFSETQRNKGNFPGRFSGRQFSNSRSEMNVSTLELGDSALYLCASSAGLAGLNTGELFFGEGSRLTVL.

The CDR3 coding sequence is TGTGCCAGCCATACTAGCGGGAGCTACGAGCAGTACTTC. This codes for CASHTSGSYEQYF. This sequence joins TRBV13 and TRBJ2-7, with 11 positions matching TRBD2. CDR3 length equals 13 residues. V was clipped by 8 bases and J by 3 bases; unmatched bases: 3. Germline CDR1 is PRHDT and CDR2 is FYEKMQ (reference sequence).

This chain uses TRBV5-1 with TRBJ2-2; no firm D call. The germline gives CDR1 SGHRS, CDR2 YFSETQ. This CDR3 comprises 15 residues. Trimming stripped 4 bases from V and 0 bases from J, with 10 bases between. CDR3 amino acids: CASSPGAPNTGELFF. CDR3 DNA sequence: TGCGCCAGCAGCCCGGGTGCACCGAACACCGGGGAGCTGTTTTTT.

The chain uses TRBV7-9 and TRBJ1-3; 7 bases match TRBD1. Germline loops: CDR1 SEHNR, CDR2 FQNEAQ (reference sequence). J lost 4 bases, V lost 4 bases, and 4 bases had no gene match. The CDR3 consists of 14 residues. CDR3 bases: TGTGCCAGCAGCTCCGGGACAGACGGAAACACCATATATTTT. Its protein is CASSSGTDGNTIYF.

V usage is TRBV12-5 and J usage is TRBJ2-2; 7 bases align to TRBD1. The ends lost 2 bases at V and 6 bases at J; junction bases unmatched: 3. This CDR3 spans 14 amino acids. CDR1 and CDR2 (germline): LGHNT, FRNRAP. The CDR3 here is CASGLITGAGELFF. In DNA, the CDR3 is TGTGCTAGTGGTTTGATTACAGGGGCCGGGGAGCTGTTTTTT.